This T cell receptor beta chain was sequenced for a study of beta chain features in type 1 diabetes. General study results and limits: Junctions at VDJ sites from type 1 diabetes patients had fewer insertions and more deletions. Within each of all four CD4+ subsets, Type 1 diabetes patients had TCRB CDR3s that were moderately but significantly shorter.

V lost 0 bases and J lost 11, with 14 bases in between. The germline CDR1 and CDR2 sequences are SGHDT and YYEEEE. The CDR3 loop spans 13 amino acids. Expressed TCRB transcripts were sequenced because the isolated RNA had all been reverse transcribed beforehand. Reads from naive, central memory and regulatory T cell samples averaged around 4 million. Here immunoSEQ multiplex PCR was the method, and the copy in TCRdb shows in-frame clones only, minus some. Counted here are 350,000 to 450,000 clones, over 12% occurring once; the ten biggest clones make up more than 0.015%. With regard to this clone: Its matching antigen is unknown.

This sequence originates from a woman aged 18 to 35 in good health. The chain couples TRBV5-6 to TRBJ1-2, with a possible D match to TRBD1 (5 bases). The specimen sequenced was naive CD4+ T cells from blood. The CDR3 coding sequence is TGTGCCAGCAGCTTGGAGAGGAGGGGTTGGTACACCTTC. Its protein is CASSLERRGWYTF.